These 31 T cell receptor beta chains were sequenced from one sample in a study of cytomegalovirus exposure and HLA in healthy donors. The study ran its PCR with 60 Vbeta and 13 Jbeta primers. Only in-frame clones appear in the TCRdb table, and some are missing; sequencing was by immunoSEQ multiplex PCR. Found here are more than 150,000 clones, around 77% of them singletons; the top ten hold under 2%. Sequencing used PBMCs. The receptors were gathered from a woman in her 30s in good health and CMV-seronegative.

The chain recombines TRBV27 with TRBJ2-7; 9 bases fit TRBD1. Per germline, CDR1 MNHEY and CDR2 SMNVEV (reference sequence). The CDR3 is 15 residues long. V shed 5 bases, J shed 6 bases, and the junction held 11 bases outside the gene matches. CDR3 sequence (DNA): TGTGCCAGCAGTCCACAGGGGGCGTATCGTGGCGAGCAGTACTTC. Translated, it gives CASSPQGAYRGEQYF.

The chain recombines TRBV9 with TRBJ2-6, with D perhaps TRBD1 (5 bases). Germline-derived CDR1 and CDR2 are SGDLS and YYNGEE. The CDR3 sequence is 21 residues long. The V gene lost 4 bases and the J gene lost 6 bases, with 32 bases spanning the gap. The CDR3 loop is CASSSHTPAGNFINKANVLTF. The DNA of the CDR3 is TGTGCCAGCAGCTCTCACACGCCGGCAGGGAACTTTATTAATAAGGCCAACGTCCTGACTTTC.

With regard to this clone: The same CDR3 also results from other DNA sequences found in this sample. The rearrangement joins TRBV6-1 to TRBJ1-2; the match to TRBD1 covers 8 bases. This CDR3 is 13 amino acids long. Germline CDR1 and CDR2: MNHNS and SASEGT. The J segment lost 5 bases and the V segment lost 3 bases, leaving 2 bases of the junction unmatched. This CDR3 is CASSEDRVYGYTF. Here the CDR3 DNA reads TGTGCCAGCAGTGAGGACAGGGTATATGGCTACACCTTC.

The CDR3: CASGDGTDTQYF. The DNA for the CDR3 is TGTGCCAGCGGAGACGGGACAGATACGCAGTATTTT. This chain uses TRBV6-1 with TRBJ2-3; D ambiguous. V was trimmed by 8 bases and J by 3 bases, leaving 9 bases between them. The CDR3 runs to 12 residues. Germline V gives CDR1 MNHNS, CDR2 SASEGT.

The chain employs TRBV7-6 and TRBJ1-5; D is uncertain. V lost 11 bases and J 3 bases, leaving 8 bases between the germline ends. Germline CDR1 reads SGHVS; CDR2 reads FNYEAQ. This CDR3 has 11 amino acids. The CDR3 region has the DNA TGTGCCGCCGGGAACAATCAGCCCCAGCATTTT. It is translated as CAAGNNQPQHF.

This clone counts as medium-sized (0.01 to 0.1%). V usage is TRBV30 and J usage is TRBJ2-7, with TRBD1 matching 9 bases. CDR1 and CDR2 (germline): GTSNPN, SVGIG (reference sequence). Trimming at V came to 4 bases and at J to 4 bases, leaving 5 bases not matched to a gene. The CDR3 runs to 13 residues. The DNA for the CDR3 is TGTGCCTGGACCTGGACAGGGGCGTACGAGCAGTACTTC. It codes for CAWTWTGAYEQYF.

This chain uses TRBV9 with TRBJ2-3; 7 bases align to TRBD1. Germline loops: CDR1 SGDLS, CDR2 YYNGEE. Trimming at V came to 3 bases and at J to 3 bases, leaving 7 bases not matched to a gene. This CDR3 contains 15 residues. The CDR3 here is CASSAWDSRTDTQYF. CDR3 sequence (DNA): TGTGCCAGCAGCGCATGGGACAGTCGGACAGATACGCAGTATTTT.

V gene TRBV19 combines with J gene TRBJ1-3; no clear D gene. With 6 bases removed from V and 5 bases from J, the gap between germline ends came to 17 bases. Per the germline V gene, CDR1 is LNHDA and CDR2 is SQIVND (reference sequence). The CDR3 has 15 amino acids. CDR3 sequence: CASRMTTGSRNTIYF. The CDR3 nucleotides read TGTGCCAGTAGGATGACAACGGGGAGCAGAAACACCATATATTTT.

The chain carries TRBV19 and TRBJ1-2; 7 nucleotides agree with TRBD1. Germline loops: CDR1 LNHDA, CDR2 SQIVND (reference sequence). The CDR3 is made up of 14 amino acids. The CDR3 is CAYSYRGVDYGYTF. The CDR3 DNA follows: TGTGCTTACTCCTACAGGGGTGTGGACTATGGCTACACCTTC.

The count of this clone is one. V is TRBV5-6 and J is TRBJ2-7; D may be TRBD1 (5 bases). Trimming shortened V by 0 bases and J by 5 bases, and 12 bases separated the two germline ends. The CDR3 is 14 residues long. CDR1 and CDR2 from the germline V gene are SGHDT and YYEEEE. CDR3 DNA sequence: TGTGCCAGCAGCTTGGAAAGGGGTAAGAACGAGCAGTACTTC. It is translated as CASSLERGKNEQYF. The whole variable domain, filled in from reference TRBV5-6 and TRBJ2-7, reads DAGVTQSPTHLIKTRGQQVTLRCSPKSGHDTVSWYQQALGQGPQFIFQYYEEEERQRGNFPDRFSGHQFPNYSSELNVNALLLGDSALYLCASSLERGKNEQYFGPGTRLTVT.

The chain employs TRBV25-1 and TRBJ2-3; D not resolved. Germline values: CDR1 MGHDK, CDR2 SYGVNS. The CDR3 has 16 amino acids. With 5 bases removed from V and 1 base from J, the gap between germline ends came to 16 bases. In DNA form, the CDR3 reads TGTGCCAGCAGTTGGTCGGCGGAACTGCGCACAGATACGCAGTATTTT. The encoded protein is CASSWSAELRTDTQYF.

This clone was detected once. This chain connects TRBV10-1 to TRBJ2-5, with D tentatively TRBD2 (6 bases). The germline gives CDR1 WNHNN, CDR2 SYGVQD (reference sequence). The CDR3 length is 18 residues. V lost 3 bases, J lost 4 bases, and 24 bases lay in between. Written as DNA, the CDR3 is TGCGCCAGCAGTGATCCGAGGGGAGGCCGCACAGGAGGAGAGACCCAGTACTTC. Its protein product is CASSDPRGGRTGGETQYF.

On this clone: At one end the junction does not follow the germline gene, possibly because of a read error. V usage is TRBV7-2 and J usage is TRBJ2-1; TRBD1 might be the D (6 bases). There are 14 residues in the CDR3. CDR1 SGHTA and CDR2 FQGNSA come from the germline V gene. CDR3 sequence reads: CASSQGTTYNEQFF. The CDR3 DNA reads TGTGCCAGCAGCCAGGGGACCACCTATAATGAGCAGTTCTTC.

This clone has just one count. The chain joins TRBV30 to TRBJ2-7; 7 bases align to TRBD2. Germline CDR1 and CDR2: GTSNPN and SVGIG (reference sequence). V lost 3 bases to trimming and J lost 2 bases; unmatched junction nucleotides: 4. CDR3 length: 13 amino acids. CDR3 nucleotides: TGTGCCTGGAGATCGAGCGGGACCTACGAGCAGTACTTC. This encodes CAWRSSGTYEQYF.

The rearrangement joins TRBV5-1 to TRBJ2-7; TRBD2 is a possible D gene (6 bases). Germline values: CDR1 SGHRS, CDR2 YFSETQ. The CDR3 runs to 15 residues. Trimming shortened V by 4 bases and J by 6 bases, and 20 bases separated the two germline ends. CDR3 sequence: CASSPYPGTSPEQYF. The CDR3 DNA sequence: TGCGCCAGCAGCCCGTACCCCGGGACTTCTCCCGAGCAGTACTTC.

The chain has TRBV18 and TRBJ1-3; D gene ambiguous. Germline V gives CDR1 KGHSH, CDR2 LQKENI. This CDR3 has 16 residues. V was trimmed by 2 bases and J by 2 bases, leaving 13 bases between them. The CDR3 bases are TGTGCCAGCTCACCAGGAGAGGGAGGAACTGGAAACACCATATATTTT. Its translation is CASSPGEGGTGNTIYF.

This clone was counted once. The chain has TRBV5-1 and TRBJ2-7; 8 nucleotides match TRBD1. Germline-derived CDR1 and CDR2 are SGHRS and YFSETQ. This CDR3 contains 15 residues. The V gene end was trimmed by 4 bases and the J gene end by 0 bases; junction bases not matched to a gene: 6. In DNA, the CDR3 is TGCGCCAGCAGCCTGACAGGGGCCCTCTCCTACGAGCAGTACTTC. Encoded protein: CASSLTGALSYEQYF.

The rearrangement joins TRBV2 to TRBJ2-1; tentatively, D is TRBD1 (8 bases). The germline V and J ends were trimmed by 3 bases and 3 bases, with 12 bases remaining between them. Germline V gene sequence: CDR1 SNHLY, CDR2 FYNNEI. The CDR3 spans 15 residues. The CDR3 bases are TGTGCCAGCAGTGATAACAGGGGGGGCTACAATGAGCAGTTCTTC. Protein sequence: CASSDNRGGYNEQFF. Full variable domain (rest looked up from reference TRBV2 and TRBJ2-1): EPEVTQTPSHQVTQMGQEVILRCVPISNHLYFYWYRQILGQKVEFLVSFYNNEISEKSEIFDDQFSVERPDGSNFTLKIRSTKLEDSAMYFCASSDNRGGYNEQFFGPGTRLTVL.

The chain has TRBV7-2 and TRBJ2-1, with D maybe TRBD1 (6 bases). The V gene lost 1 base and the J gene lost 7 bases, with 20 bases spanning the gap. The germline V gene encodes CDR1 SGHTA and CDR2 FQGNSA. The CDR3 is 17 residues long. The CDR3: CASSLVLQGIGGNEQFF. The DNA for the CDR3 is TGTGCCAGCAGCTTAGTGCTACAGGGAATAGGGGGTAATGAGCAGTTCTTC.

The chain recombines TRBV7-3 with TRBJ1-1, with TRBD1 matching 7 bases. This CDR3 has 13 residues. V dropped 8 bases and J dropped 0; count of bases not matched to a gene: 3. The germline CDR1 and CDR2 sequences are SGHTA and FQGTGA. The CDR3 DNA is TGTGCCAGCGGCACAGGGGTGAACACTGAAGCTTTCTTT. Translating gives CASGTGVNTEAFF.

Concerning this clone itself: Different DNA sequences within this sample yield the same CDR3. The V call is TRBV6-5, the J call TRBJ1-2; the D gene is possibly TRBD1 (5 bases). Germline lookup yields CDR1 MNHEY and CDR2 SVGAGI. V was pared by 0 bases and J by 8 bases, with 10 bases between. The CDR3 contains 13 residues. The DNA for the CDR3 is TGTGCCAGCAGTTACTCAGGGGCGGAAGGCTACACCTTC. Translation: CASSYSGAEGYTF.

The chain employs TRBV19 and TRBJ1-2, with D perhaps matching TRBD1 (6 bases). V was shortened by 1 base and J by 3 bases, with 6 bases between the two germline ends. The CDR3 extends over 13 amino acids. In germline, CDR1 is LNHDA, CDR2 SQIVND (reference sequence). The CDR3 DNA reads TGTGCCAGTAGTATAGGGACAGACTATGGCTACACCTTC. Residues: CASSIGTDYGYTF. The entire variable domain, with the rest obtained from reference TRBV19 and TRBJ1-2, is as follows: DGGITQSPKYLFRKEGQNVTLSCEQNLNHDAMYWYRQDPGQGLRLIYYSQIVNDFQKGDIAEGYSVSREKKESFPLTVTSAQKNPTAFYLCASSIGTDYGYTFGSGTRLTVV.

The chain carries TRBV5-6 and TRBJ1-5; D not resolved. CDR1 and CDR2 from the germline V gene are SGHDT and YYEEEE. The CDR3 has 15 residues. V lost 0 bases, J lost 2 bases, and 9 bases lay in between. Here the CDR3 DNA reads TGTGCCAGCAGCTTGGAACGGCAGGGCAATCAGCCCCAGCATTTT. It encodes CASSLERQGNQPQHF.

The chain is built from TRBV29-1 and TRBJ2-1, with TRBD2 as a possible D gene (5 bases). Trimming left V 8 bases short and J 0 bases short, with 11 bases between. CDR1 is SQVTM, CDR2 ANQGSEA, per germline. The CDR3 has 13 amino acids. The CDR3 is CSSGESSYNEQFF. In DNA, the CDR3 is TGCAGCTCCGGGGAAAGCTCCTACAATGAGCAGTTCTTC.

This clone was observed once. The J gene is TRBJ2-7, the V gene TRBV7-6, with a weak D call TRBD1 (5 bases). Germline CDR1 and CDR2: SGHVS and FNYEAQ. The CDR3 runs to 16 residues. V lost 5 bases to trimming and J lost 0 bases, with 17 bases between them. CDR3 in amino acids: CASSPGTGSSSYEQYF. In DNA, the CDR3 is TGTGCCAGCAGCCCCGGCACAGGATCCAGCTCCTACGAGCAGTACTTC.

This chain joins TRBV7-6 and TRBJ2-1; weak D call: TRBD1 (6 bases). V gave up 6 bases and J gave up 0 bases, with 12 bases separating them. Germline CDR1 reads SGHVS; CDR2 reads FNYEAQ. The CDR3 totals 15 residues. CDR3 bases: TGTGCCAGCAGACCGGACAGAAGCTCCTACAATGAGCAGTTCTTC. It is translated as CASRPDRSSYNEQFF. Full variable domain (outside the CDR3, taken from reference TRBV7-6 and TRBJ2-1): GAGVSQSPRYKVTKRGQDVALRCDPISGHVSLYWYRQALGQGPEFLTYFNYEAQQDKSGLPNDRFSAERPEGSISTLTIQRTEQRDSAMYRCASRPDRSSYNEQFFGPGTRLTVL.

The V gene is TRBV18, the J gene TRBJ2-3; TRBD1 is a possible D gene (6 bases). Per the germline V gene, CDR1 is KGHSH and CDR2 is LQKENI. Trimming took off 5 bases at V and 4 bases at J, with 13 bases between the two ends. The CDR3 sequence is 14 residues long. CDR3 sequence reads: CASSTTGPADTQYF. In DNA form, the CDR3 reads TGTGCCAGCTCAACAACAGGGCCTGCAGATACGCAGTATTTT.

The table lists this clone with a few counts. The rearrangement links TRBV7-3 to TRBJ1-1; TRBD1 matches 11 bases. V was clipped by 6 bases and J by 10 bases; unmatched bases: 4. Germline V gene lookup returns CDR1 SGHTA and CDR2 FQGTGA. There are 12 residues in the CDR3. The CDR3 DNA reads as TGTGCCAGCAGTCCTGGGACAGGGGGAGCTTTCTTT. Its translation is CASSPGTGGAFF.

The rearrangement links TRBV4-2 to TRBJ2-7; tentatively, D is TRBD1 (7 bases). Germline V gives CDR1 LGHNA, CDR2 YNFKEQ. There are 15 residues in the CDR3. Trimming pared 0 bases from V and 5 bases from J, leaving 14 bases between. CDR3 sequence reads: CASSQDTQGRNEQYF. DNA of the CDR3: TGTGCCAGCAGCCAAGATACACAGGGGAGGAACGAGCAGTACTTC.

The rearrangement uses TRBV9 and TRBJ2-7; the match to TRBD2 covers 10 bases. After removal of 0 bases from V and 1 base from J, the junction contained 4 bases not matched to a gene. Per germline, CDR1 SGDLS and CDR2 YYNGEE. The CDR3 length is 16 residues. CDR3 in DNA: TGTGCCAGCAGCGTAGCTGGGACTAGCGCATCCTACGAGCAGTACTTC. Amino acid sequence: CASSVAGTSASYEQYF.

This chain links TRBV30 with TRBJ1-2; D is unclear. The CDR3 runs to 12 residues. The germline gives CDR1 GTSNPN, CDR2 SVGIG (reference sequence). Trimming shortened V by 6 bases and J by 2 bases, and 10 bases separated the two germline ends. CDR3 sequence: CACLGLNYGYTF. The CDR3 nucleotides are TGTGCCTGCTTGGGCCTCAACTATGGCTACACCTTC.